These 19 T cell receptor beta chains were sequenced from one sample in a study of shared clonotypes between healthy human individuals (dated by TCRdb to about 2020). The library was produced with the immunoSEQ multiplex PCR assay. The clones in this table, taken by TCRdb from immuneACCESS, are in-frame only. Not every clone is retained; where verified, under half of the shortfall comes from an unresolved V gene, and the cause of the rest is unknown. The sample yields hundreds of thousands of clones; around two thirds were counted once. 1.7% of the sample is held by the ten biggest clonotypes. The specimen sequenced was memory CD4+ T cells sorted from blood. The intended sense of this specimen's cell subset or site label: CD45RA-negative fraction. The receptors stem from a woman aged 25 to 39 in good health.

The CDR3 reads CASSRGGVSSTDTQYF. Here the CDR3 DNA reads TGCGCCAGCAGCCGAGGAGGGGTATCAAGCACAGATACGCAGTATTTT. The V call is TRBV10-2, the J call TRBJ2-3; D might be TRBD2 (6 bases). The CDR3 covers 16 residues. V was clipped by 6 bases and J by 0 bases, with 16 bases between them. Germline V gene data show CDR1 as WSHSY and CDR2 as SAAADI.

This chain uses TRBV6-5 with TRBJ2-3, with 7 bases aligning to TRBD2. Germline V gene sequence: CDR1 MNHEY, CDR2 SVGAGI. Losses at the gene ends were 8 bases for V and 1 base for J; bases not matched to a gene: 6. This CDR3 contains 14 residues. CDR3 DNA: TGTGCCAGCTCCGCGGGAGCGGGCACAGATACGCAGTATTTT. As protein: CASSAGAGTDTQYF.

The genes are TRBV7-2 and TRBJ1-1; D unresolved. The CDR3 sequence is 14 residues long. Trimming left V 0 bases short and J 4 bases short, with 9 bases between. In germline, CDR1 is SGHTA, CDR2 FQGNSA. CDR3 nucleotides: TGTGCCAGCAGCTTAGCACAACAACCCACTGAAGCTTTCTTT. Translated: CASSLAQQPTEAFF.

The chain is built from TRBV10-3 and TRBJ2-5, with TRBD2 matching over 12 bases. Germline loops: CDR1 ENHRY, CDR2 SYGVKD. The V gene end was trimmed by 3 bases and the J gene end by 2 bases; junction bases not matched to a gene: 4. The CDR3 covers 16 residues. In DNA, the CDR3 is TGTGCCATCAGTGAAGTAGGACTAGCGGGGCAAGAGACCCAGTACTTC. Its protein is CAISEVGLAGQETQYF.

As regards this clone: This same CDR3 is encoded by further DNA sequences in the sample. The CDR3 loop reads CASSFRDYGYTF. The DNA for the CDR3 is TGTGCCAGCAGTTTTAGGGACTATGGCTACACCTTC. The rearrangement joins TRBV28 to TRBJ1-2; D gene uncertain. The CDR3 runs to 12 residues. The V gene's germline CDR1 is MDHEN and CDR2 SYDVKM. Trimming took 3 bases from V and 3 from J, leaving 5 bases between them.

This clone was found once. The CDR3 here is CASSAPLGTGGYEQYF. The CDR3 DNA is TGTGCCAGCAGCGCCCCCCTGGGAACGGGAGGGTACGAGCAGTACTTC. This chain connects TRBV9 to TRBJ2-7, with 8 bases identical to TRBD2. V was clipped by 3 bases and J by 4 bases; unmatched bases: 12. The germline CDR1 and CDR2 sequences are SGDLS and YYNGEE. The CDR3 runs to 16 residues.

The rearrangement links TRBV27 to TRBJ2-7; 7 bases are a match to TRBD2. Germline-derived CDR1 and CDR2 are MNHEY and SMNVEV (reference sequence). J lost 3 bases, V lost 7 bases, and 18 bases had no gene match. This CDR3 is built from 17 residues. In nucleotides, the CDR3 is TGTGCCAGCACGGGAGGTAGCCAAGTCTTATTATTCTACGAGCAGTACTTC. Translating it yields CASTGGSQVLLFYEQYF.

The CDR3 is CASVGDRGHEQYF. CDR3 nucleotide sequence: TGCGCCAGCGTCGGGGACAGGGGCCACGAGCAGTACTTC. This chain uses TRBV10-2 with TRBJ2-7, with 10 positions matching TRBD1. Germline CDR1 and CDR2: WSHSY and SAAADI. V lost 8 bases and J lost 5; bases outside the gene matches: 6. The CDR3 has 13 residues.

The CDR3 coding sequence is TGTGCCAGCAGTGACTCAGAGGGGGGGTCCTACGAGCAGTACTTC. This translates into CASSDSEGGSYEQYF. This chain joins TRBV6-1 and TRBJ2-7; TRBD2 might be the D (7 bases). This CDR3 has 15 amino acids. CDR1 is MNHNS, CDR2 SASEGT, per germline. The V gene lost 3 bases and the J gene lost 1 base, with 13 bases spanning the gap.

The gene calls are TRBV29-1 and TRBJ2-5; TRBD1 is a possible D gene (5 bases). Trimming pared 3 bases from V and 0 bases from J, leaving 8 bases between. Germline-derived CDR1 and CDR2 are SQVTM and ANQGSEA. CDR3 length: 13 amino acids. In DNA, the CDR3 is TGCAGCGTTGAGCGACAGAACCAAGAGACCCAGTACTTC. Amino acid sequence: CSVERQNQETQYF.

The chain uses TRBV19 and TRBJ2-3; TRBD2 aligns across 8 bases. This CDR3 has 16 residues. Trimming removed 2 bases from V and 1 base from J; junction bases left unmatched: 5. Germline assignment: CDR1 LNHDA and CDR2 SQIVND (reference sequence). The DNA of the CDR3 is TGTGCCAGTAGTATACAAGCGGGAGTTGGCACAGATACGCAGTATTTT. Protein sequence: CASSIQAGVGTDTQYF.

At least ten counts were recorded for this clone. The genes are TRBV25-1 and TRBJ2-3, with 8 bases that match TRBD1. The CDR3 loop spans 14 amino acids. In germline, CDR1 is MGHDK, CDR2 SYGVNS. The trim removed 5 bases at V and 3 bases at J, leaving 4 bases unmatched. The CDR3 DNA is TGTGCCAGCAGTCCAGACAGGGGAACAGATACGCAGTATTTT. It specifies CASSPDRGTDTQYF.

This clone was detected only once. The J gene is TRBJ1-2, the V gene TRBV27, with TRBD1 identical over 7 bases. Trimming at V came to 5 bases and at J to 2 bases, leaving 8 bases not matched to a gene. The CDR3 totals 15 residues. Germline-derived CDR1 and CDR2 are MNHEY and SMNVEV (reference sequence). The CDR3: CASSPLGGGNYGYTF. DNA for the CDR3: TGTGCCAGCAGTCCCTTGGGAGGGGGCAACTATGGCTACACCTTC.

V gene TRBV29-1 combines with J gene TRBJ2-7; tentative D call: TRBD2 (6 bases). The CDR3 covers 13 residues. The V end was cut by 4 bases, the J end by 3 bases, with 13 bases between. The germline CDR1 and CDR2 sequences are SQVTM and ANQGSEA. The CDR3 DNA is TGCAGCGTTGTTCCCCCCGGGAGCTACGAGCAGTACTTC. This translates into CSVVPPGSYEQYF.

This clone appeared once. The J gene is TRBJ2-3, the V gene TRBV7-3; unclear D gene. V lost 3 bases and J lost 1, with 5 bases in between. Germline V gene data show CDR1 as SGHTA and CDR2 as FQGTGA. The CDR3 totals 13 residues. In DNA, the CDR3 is TGTGCCAGCAGCTTGGGCCGCACAGATACGCAGTATTTT. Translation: CASSLGRTDTQYF.

The chain's CDR3 is CASSLIPGTGLPRRGTNEKLFF. The CDR3, as DNA: TGTGCCAGTAGCCTCATACCGGGGACGGGACTCCCGAGGCGTGGAACTAATGAAAAACTGTTTTTT. The chain couples TRBV19 to TRBJ1-4; D is possibly TRBD1 (5 bases). Trimming pared 6 bases from V and 1 base from J, leaving 33 bases between. This CDR3 has 22 amino acids. Per the germline V gene, CDR1 is LNHDA and CDR2 is SQIVND (reference sequence).

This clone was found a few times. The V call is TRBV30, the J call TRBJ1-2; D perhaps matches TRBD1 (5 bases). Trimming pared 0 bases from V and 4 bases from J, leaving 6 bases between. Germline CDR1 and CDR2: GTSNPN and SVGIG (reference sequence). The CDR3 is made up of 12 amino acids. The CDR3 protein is CAWSVTGYGYTF. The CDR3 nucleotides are TGTGCCTGGAGTGTAACAGGCTATGGCTACACCTTC.

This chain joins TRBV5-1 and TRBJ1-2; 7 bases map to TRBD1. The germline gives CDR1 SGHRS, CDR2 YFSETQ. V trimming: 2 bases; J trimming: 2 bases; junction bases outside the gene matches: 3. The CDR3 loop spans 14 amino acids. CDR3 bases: TGCGCCAGCAGCTTCCCGGGACAGAACTATGGCTACACCTTC. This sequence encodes CASSFPGQNYGYTF.

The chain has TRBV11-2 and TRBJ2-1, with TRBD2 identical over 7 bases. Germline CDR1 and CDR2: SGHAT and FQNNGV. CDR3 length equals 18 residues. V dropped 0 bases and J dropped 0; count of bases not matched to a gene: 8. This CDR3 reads CASSLDPPRLASYNEQFF. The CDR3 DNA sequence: TGTGCCAGCAGCTTAGATCCGCCGCGACTAGCCTCCTACAATGAGCAGTTCTTC. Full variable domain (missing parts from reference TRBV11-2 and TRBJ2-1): EAGVAQSPRYKIIEKRQSVAFWCNPISGHATLYWYQQILGQGPKLLIQFQNNGVVDDSQLPKDRFSAERLKGVDSTLKIQPAKLEDSAVYLCASSLDPPRLASYNEQFFGPGTRLTVL.